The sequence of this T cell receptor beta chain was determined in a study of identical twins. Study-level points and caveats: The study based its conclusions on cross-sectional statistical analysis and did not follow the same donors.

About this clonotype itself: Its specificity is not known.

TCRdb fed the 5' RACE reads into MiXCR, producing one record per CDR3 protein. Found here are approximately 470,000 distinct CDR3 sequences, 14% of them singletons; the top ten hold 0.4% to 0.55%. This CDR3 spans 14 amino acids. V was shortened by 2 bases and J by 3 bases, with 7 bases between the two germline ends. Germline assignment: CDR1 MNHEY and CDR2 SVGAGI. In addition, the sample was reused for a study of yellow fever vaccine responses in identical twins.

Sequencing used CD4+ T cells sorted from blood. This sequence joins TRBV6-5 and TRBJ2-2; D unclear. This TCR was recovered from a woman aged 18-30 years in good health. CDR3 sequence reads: CASSYGGYTGELFF. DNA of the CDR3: TGTGCCAGCAGTTACGGCGGCTACACCGGGGAGCTGTTTTTT.